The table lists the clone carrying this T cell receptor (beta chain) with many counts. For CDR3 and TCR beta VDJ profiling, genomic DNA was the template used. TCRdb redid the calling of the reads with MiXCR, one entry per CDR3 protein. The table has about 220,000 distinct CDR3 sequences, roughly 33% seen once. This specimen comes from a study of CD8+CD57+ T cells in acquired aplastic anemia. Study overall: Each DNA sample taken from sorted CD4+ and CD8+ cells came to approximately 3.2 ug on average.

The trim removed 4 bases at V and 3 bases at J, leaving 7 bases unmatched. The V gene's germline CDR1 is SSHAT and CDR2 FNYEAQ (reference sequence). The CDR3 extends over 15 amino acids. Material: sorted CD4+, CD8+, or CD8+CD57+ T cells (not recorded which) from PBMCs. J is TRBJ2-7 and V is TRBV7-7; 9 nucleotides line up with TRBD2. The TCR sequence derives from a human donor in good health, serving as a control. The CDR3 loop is CASSSGRGGIYEQYF. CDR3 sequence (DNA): TGTGCCAGCAGCTCCGGGCGGGGGGGAATCTACGAGCAGTACTTC.